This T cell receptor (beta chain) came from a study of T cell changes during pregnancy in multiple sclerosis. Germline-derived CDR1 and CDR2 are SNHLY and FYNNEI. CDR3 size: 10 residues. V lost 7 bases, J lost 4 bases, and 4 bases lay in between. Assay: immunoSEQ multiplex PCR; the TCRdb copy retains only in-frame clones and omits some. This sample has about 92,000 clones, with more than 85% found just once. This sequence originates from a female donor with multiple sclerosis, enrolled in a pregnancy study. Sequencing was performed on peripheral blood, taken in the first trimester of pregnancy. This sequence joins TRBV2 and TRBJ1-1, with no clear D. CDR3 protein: CASISTEAFF. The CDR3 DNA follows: TGTGCCAGCATTAGCACTGAAGCTTTCTTT.